These 11 T cell receptor beta chains were all obtained from the same sample, sequenced in a study of shared clonotypes between healthy human individuals (dated by TCRdb to 2018 to 2021). Library preparation employed the immunoSEQ multiplex PCR assay. The clones in this table, taken by TCRdb from immuneACCESS, are in-frame only. Not every clone is retained; where verified, under half of the shortfall comes from an unresolved V gene, and the cause of the rest is unknown. Across this sample there are about a million clones, with roughly 80% seen only once. Approximately 0.95% of the sample goes to the ten largest clones. The sample was memory CD4+ T cells from PBMCs. According to the study, the label for this sample's cell subset or site signals: CD45RA-negative fraction. The receptor source for this set is a man younger than 35 in good health. Some clones in this sample may be carry-over from other donors' samples.

Here the CDR3 DNA reads TGTGCCAGCAGTTACGGGACCCTCCAATACAATGAGCAGTTCTTC. Protein: CASSYGTLQYNEQFF. This chain links TRBV6-5 with TRBJ2-1; D tentatively fits TRBD1 or TRBD2 (5 bases each). Deletions cut 2 bases from V and 4 bases from J, with 12 bases between. The CDR3 sequence is 15 residues long. The V gene's germline CDR1 is MNHEY and CDR2 SVGAGI.

This clone was counted many times. Other nucleotide sequences in the sample specify the same CDR3. The chain has TRBV7-7 and TRBJ2-7; 8 bases align to TRBD1. Losses at the gene ends were 0 bases for V and 4 bases for J; bases not matched to a gene: 5. The germline gives CDR1 SSHAT, CDR2 FNYEAQ (reference sequence). CDR3 size: 15 residues. The CDR3 loop is CASSLALGQGYEQYF. The DNA of the CDR3 is TGTGCCAGCAGCTTAGCTCTAGGACAGGGTTACGAGCAGTACTTC.

This clone was recorded a few times. CDR3 in amino acids: CASSAKQGPNEKLFF. DNA of the CDR3: TGTGCCAGCAGCGCAAAACAGGGCCCGAATGAAAAACTGTTTTTT. The chain employs TRBV5-4 and TRBJ1-4, with D perhaps TRBD1 (6 bases). The germline gives CDR1 SGHNT, CDR2 YYREEE (reference sequence). The CDR3 contains 15 residues. V gave up 4 bases and J gave up 5 bases, with 15 bases separating them.

This chain links TRBV7-2 with TRBJ2-3; D uncertain. Trimming removed 1 base at V and 4 bases at J, with 9 bases between. Germline assignment: CDR1 SGHTA and CDR2 FQGNSA. This CDR3 region has 14 residues. The CDR3 region is CASSLVSGSDTQYF. The CDR3 bases are TGTGCCAGCAGCTTAGTTTCCGGATCAGATACGCAGTATTTT.

The table lists this clone with a few counts. J is TRBJ1-5 and V is TRBV6-1; D ambiguous. The CDR3 is made up of 12 amino acids. The germline V and J ends were trimmed by 2 bases and 7 bases, with 6 bases remaining between them. The germline V gene has CDR1 MNHNS and CDR2 SASEGT. The CDR3 region has the DNA TGTGCCAGCAGTGAATGGGGACAGCCCCAGCATTTT. Amino acids: CASSEWGQPQHF.

This chain uses TRBV5-1 with TRBJ2-7, with D perhaps given as TRBD1 or TRBD2 (5 bases each). The CDR3 is 17 amino acids. The V end lost 2 bases, the J end lost 2 bases, and 20 bases lay between the germline ends. CDR1 is SGHRS and CDR2 is YFSETQ in the germline V gene. For the CDR3, the DNA is TGCGCCAGCAGCTTATCCCCAGGGATAGCGAACCCCTACGAGCAGTACTTC. It encodes CASSLSPGIANPYEQYF.

Notes on this clone: Different DNA sequences within this sample yield the same CDR3. This chain connects TRBV5-4 to TRBJ2-3, with 8 bases lining up with TRBD1. Germline values: CDR1 SGHNT, CDR2 YYREEE (reference sequence). V lost 3 bases, J lost 3 bases, and 6 bases stayed unmatched. CDR3 length: 15 amino acids. CDR3 coding DNA: TGTGCCAGCAGCTGGACAGGGAGTCGGACAGATACGCAGTATTTT. Its translation: CASSWTGSRTDTQYF.

This chain links TRBV5-1 with TRBJ2-5, with D perhaps given as TRBD1 or TRBD2 (5 bases each). V was trimmed by 3 bases and J by 2 bases, leaving 23 bases between them. The CDR3 sequence is 18 residues long. Germline CDR1 and CDR2: SGHRS and YFSETQ. The CDR3, as DNA: TGCGCCAGCAGCTCGAATCCGGCCCGGGACGTACCACAAGAGACCCAGTACTTC. Protein product: CASSSNPARDVPQETQYF.

This chain connects TRBV28 to TRBJ2-5; D remains ambiguous. The CDR3 is 15 residues long. The V gene's germline CDR1 is MDHEN and CDR2 SYDVKM. V lost 3 bases and J 3 bases, leaving 14 bases between the germline ends. The CDR3 protein is CASSLLQNLKETQYF. In DNA, the CDR3 is TGTGCCAGCAGTTTGCTCCAGAACCTAAAAGAGACCCAGTACTTC. The full variable domain, in which reference TRBV28 and TRBJ2-5 provide the parts outside the CDR3, is DVKVTQSSRYLVKRTGEKVFLECVQDMDHENMFWYRQDPGLGLRLIYFSYDVKMKEKGDIPEGYSVSREKKERFSLILESASTNQTSMYLCASSLLQNLKETQYFGPGTRLLVL.

A few counts support this clone. This rearrangement joins TRBV7-9 to TRBJ2-3; possibly TRBD1 or TRBD2 for D (5 bases each). The CDR3 loop spans 15 amino acids. The V end was cut by 5 bases, the J end by 1 base, with 13 bases between. Germline values: CDR1 SEHNR, CDR2 FQNEAQ (reference sequence). CDR3 nucleotides: TGTGCCAGCAGCGGGGGTGTAGCACGCACAGATACGCAGTATTTT. It translates to CASSGGVARTDTQYF.

V usage is TRBV10-3 and J usage is TRBJ1-2; D might be TRBD1 (5 bases). The V gene's germline CDR1 is ENHRY and CDR2 SYGVKD. Between the trimmed V and J ends, which lost 6 bases and 8 bases, there was a span of 19 bases. This CDR3 is built from 14 residues. The chain's CDR3 is CAIRGSGEHRGYTF. The CDR3 DNA sequence: TGTGCCATCAGGGGCAGTGGGGAACACAGGGGCTACACCTTC.